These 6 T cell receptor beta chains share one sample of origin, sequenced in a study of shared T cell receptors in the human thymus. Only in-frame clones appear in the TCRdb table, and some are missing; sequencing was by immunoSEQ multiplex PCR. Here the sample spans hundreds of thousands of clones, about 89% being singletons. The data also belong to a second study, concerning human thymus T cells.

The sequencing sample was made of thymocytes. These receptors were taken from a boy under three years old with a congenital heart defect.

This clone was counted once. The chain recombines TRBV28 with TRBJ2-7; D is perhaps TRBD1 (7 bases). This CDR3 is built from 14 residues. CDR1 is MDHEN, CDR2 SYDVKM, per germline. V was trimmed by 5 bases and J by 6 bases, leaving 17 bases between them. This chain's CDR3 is CASSPGWQGGEQYF. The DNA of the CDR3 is TGTGCCAGCAGTCCCGGGTGGCAGGGGGGCGAGCAGTACTTC.

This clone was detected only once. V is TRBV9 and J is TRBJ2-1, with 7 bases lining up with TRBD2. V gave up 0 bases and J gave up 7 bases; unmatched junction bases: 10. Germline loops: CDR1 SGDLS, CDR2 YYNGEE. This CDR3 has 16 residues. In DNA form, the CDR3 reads TGTGCCAGCAGCGTAGTAGGCCGGGAGGTCAAGAATGAGCAGTTCTTC. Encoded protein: CASSVVGREVKNEQFF.

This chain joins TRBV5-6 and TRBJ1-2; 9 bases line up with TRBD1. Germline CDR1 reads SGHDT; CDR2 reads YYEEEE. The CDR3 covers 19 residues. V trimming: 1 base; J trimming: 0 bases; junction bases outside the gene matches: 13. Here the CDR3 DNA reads TGTGCCAGCAGCTTGAAAGGGAGGACAGGGGACCCAGCTAACTATGGCTACACCTTC. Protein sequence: CASSLKGRTGDPANYGYTF. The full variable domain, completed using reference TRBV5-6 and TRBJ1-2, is DAGVTQSPTHLIKTRGQQVTLRCSPKSGHDTVSWYQQALGQGPQFIFQYYEEEERQRGNFPDRFSGHQFPNYSSELNVNALLLGDSALYLCASSLKGRTGDPANYGYTFGSGTRLTVV.

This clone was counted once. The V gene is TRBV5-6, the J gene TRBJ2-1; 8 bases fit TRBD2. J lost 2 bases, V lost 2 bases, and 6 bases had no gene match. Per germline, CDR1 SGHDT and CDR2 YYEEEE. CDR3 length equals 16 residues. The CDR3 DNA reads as TGTGCCAGCAGCTTATGGACGGGAGGGACCTACAATGAGCAGTTCTTC. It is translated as CASSLWTGGTYNEQFF.

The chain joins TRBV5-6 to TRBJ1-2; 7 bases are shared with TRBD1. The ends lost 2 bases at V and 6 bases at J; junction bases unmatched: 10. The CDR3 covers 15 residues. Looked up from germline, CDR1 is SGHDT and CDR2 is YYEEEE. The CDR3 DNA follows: TGTGCCAGCAGCTTCCGACAGGGTAGATTGGATGGCTACACCTTC. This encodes CASSFRQGRLDGYTF.

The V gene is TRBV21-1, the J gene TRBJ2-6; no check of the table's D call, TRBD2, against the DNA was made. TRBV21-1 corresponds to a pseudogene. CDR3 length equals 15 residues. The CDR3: CASSKRGSGANVLTF. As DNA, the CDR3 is TGTGCCAGCAGCAAACGGGGGAGTGGGGCCAACGTCCTGACTTTC.